The rows below give T cell receptor beta chains drawn from one sample of a study of OX40 agonist ivuxolimab in advanced cancers. Libraries were prepared by immunoSEQ multiplex PCR; TCRdb keeps only in-frame clonotypes and omits some of them. The top ten hold approximately 0.5% of the sample, which has about 73,000 clones, 90% seen once. The sequencing used CD4+ or CD8+ T cells sorted from blood, collected in a trial of the OX40 agonist ivuxolimab. These receptors all stem from an adult with an advanced solid tumor such as melanoma, head and neck, liver or kidney cancer. CDR3s include the opening cysteine and the closing phenylalanine or tryptophan. Each record gives: V gene, CDR3 protein.

>TRBV5-1
CASSVGLAGQETQYF
>TRBV10-3
CATGLAGGPDTGELFF
>TRBV30
CACRGQGTADTQYF
>TRBV21-1
CASSTKDGVYEQYF
>TRBV27
CASRDLAGLGEQYF
>TRBV5-1
CASRPLGGNNEQFF
>TRBV19
CASTRVATGELFF
>TRBV6-5
CASSYSPVADTQYF
>TRBV6-5
CASSYSVGRGEQFF
>TRBV9
CASSVEVGQKGLAVGPPSTDTQYF
>TRBV28
CASRLRDLPYEQYF
>TRBV9
CASSLAGGNFYEQYF
>TRBV7-8
CASSSVASGYRSSEQFF
>TRBV15
CATSRGTSGSGGYEQYF
>TRBV5-1
CASSPEGFSYEQYF
>TRBV10-3
CAISEFPADTSGANVLTF
>TRBV19
CASKRDPKSYNEQFF
>TRBV20-1
CSAGGNTEAFF
>TRBV6-5
CASSYSSGTGANGYTF
>TRBV25-1
CASSESGSGRRGYEQYF
>TRBV7-9
CASSFGDSVNTEAFF
>TRBV4-1
CASKWQTLTDTQYF
>TRBV30
CAWTRGYEQYF
>TRBV6-6
CASSLGGAENF
>TRBV4-1
CASSQVALAETGDTQYF
>TRBV30
CAWDPGRGNSPLHF
>TRBV19
CASKMAGGSPYEQYF
>TRBV2
CASSEWTQRTPYEQYF
>TRBV2
CATHWDRPTEAFF
>TRBV7-8
CASSLALGQPYEQYF
>TRBV7-8
CASSSASGSYEQYF
>TRBV30
CAWSAGTANQPQHF
>TRBV5-1
CASSLGLAETQYF
>TRBV15
CATRQGDYQETQYF
>TRBV14
CASSQGRTSGRFLNEQYF
>TRBV7-6
CASSLASSIQETQYF
>TRBV5-4
CASSLAGNNYGYTF
>TRBV28
CASEGRDGPDTQYF
>TRBV4-1
CASSQWTGGSQETQYF
>TRBV9
CASSSPGTGGYDYGYTF
>TRBV6-6
CASLDRHLNNEQFF
>TRBV6-5
CASSYVRGGRELFF
>TRBV7-2
CASSQRAPIQETQYF